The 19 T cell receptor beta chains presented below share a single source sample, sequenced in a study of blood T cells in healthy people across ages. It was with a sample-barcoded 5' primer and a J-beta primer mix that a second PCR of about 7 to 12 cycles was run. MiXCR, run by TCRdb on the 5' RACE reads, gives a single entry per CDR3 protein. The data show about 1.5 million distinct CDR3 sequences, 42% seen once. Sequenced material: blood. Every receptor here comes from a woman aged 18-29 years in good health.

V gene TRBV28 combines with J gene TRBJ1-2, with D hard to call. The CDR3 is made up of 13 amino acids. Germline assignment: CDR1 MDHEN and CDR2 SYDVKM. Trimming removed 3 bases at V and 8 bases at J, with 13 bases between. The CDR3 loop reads CASSLFRSEGYTF. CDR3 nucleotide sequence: TGTGCCAGCAGTTTGTTCCGGTCCGAGGGCTACACCTTC.

This chain's CDR3 is CASSHPQSTDTQYF. CDR3 coding DNA: TGCGCCAGCAGCCACCCTCAAAGCACAGATACGCAGTATTTT. The chain has TRBV5-1 and TRBJ2-3; D is uncertain. This CDR3 is 14 amino acids long. V was cut by 4 bases and J by 0 bases, with 9 bases left in between. The germline CDR1 and CDR2 sequences are SGHRS and YFSETQ.

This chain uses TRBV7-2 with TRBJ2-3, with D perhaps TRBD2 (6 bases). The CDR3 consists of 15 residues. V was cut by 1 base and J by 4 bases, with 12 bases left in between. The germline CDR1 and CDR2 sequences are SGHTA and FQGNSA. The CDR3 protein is CASSLEEGRADTQYF. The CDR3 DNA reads TGTGCCAGCAGCTTAGAGGAGGGCCGGGCAGATACGCAGTATTTT.

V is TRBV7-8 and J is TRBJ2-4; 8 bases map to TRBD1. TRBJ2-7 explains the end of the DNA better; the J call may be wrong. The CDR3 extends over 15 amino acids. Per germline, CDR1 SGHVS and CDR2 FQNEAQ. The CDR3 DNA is TGTGCCAGCAGCTCCGTGCGACAGGGGCGTGACGAGCAGTACTTC. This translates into CASSSVRQGRDEQYF.

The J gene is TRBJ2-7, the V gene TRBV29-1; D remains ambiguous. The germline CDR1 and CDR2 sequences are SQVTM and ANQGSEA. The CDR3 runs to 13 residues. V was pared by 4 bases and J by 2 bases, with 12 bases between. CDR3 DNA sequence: TGCAGCGTTGTTGGGGTCACGACCTACGAGCAGTACTTC. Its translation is CSVVGVTTYEQYF.

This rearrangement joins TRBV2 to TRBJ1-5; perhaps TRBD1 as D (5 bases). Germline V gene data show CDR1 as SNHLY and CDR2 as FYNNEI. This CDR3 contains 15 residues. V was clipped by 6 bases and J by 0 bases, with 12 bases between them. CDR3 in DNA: TGTGCCAGCAGCAGGGCGGGGCGTAGCAATCAGCCCCAGCATTTT. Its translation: CASSRAGRSNQPQHF. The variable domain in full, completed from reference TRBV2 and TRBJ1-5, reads EPEVTQTPSHQVTQMGQEVILRCVPISNHLYFYWYRQILGQKVEFLVSFYNNEISEKSEIFDDQFSVERPDGSNFTLKIRSTKLEDSAMYFCASSRAGRSNQPQHFGDGTRLSIL.

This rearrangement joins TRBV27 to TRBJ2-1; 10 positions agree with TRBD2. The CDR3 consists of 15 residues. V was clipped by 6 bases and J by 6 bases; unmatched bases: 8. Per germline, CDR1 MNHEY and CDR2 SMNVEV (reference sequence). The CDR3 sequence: CASRKASSGGNEQFF. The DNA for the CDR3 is TGTGCCAGCAGGAAGGCGTCTAGCGGGGGCAATGAGCAGTTCTTC.

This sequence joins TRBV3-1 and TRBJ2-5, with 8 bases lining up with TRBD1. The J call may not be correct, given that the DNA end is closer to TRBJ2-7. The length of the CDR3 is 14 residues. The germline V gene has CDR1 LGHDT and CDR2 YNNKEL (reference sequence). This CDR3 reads CASSQWTGNNEQYF. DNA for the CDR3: TGTGCCAGCAGCCAGTGGACAGGGAACAACGAGCAGTACTTC.

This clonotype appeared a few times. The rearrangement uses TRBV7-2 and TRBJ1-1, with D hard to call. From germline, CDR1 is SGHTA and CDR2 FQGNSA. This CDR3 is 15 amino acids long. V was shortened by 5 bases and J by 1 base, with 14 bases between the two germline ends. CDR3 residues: CASSPRVGENTEAFF. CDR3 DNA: TGTGCCAGCAGCCCCCGAGTGGGAGAGAACACTGAAGCTTTCTTT.

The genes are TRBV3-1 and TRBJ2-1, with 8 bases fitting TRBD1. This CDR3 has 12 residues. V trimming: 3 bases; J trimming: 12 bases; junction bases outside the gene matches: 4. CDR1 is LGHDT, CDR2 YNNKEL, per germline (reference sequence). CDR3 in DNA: TGTGCCAGCAGCCAGCCAGGGGGCATGCAGTTCTTC. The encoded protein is CASSQPGGMQFF.

The CDR3 sequence: CSAVGGGPSYEQYF. In DNA form, the CDR3 reads TGCAGTGCCGTAGGCGGCGGGCCCTCCTACGAGCAGTACTTC. The chain recombines TRBV20-1 with TRBJ2-7; a possible D gene is TRBD2 (5 bases). The CDR3 totals 14 residues. The germline V gene has CDR1 DFQATT and CDR2 SNEGSKA (reference sequence). The V end lost 6 bases, the J end lost 0 bases, and 15 bases lay between the germline ends.

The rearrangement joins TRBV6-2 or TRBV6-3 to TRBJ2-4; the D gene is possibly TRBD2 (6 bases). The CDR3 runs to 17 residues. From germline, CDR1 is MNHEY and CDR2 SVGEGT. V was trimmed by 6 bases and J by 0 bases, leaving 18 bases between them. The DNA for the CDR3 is TGTGCCAGCAGCCTCGAGGGGAGGAACCTAGCCAAAAACATTCAGTACTTC. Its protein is CASSLEGRNLAKNIQYF.

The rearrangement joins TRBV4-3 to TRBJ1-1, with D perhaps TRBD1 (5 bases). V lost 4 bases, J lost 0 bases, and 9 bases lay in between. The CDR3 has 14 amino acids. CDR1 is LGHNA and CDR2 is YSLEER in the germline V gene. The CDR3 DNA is TGCGCCAGCAGCCGAAGGGGTATGAACACTGAAGCTTTCTTT. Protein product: CASSRRGMNTEAFF.

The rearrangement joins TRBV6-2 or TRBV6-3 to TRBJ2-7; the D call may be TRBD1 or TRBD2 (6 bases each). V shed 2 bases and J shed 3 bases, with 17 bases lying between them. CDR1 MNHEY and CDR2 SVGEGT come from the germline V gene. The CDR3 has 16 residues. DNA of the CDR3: TGTGCCAGCAGTTACCCCAAGACGGGGGCAAGCTACGAGCAGTACTTC. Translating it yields CASSYPKTGASYEQYF.

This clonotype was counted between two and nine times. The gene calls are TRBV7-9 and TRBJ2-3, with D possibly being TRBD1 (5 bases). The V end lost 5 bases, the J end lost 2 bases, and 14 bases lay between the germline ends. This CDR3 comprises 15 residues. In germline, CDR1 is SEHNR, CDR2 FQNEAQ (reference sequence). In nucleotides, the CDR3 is TGTGCCAGCAGCCCTCCCGGACAAGCCACAGATACGCAGTATTTT. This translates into CASSPPGQATDTQYF.

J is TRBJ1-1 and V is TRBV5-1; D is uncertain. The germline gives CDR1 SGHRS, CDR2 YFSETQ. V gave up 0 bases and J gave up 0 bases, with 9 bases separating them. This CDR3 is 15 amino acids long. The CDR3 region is CASSLAADLNTEAFF. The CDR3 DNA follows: TGCGCCAGCAGCTTGGCCGCAGATTTGAACACTGAAGCTTTCTTT.

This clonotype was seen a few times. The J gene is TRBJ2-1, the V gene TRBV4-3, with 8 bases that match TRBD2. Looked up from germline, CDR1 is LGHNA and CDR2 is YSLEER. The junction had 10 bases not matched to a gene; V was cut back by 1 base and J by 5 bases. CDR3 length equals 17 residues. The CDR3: CASSQGKVAGYHNEQFF. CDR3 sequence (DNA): TGCGCCAGCAGCCAAGGGAAGGTAGCGGGATATCACAATGAGCAGTTCTTC.

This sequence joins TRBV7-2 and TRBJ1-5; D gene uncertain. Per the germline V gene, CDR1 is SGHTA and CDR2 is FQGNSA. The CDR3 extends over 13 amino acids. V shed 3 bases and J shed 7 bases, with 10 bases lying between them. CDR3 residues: CASSLAERQPQHF. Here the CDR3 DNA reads TGTGCCAGCAGCTTGGCGGAACGACAGCCCCAGCATTTT.

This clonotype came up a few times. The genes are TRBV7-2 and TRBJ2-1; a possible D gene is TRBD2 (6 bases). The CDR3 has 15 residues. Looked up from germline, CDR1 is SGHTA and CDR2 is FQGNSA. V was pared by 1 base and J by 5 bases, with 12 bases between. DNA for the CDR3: TGTGCCAGCAGCTTAGTCCGGAGGGCAAACAATGAGCAGTTCTTC. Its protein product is CASSLVRRANNEQFF.